This TCR beta chain is drawn from a study of T cells in Graves' hyperthyroidism and ophthalmopathy. Regions amplified from RNA transcripts were the TCR beta CDR3 regions. In the first-round RT-PCR of the TCR CDR3, the HTBI primer set was used. TCRdb re-called the multiplex PCR reads through MiXCR, storing one row per CDR3 protein. The sample records around 540,000 distinct CDR3 sequences, 35% to 55% being singletons. This clonotype was detected many times. A patient was excluded if there was uncontrolled infection, other autoimmune disease, pregnancy or lactation. Clinical symptoms, serum thyroxine and TRAb, thyroid ultrasound and orbital computed tomography were used for the diagnoses. The sequenced sample consisted of peripheral blood or thyroid tissue (not recorded which). The receptor's source is a woman under 30 with Graves' hyperthyroidism.

The CDR3 loop is CASFQQSTNEKLFF. In DNA, the CDR3 is TGTGCCAGCTTCCAACAATCAACTAATGAAAAACTGTTTTTT. The J gene is TRBJ1-4, the V gene TRBV2; no clear D. CDR1 is SNHLY, CDR2 FYNNEI, per germline. CDR3 length equals 14 residues. V was shortened by 8 bases and J by 0 bases, with 10 bases between the two germline ends.